These 32 T cell receptor beta chains originate from one sample sequenced in a study of shared clonotypes between healthy human individuals. Clones were read by immunoSEQ multiplex PCR, and TCRdb kept only the in-frame ones, dropping some. This table has some 2 million clones, about 94% appearing once. Terminally differentiated effector memory CD45RA+ cells were excluded from the naive CD8 cells, which were CD45RO-negative and positively selected for CCR7. Sequences were obtained from naive CD8+ T cells sorted from blood. These receptors were obtained from a young man in good health.

J is TRBJ2-2 and V is TRBV2, with 9 bases fitting TRBD1. The CDR3 runs 13 residues. Germline lookup yields CDR1 SNHLY and CDR2 FYNNEI. The V gene end was trimmed by 10 bases and the J gene end by 4 bases; junction bases not matched to a gene: 4. CDR3 residues: CATGQGTTGELFF. CDR3 sequence (DNA): TGTGCCACCGGACAGGGGACCACCGGGGAGCTGTTTTTT.

The chain combines TRBV10-3 with TRBJ2-5, with D perhaps matching TRBD1 (5 bases). Germline values: CDR1 ENHRY, CDR2 SYGVKD. Trimming cost V 4 bases and J 0 bases, with 12 bases left between them. This CDR3 contains 15 residues. The CDR3: CAISAIDSNQETQYF. The CDR3 region has the DNA TGTGCCATCAGTGCCATTGACAGCAACCAAGAGACCCAGTACTTC.

This chain joins TRBV5-1 and TRBJ1-1; unclear D gene. V was pared by 1 base and J by 3 bases, with 19 bases between. The CDR3 is made up of 17 amino acids. The germline V gene encodes CDR1 SGHRS and CDR2 YFSETQ. The CDR3 loop reads CASSLKGGGLKDTEAFF. The CDR3 DNA follows: TGCGCCAGCAGCTTGAAGGGCGGAGGACTTAAGGACACTGAAGCTTTCTTT.

This clone was recorded once. The rearrangement joins TRBV7-3 to TRBJ2-1; D could derive from TRBD1 or TRBD2 (5 bases each). The V end lost 5 bases, the J end lost 5 bases, and 10 bases lay between the germline ends. CDR3 size: 13 residues. Germline V gives CDR1 SGHTA, CDR2 FQGTGA. CDR3: CASSPGTDNEQFF. CDR3 nucleotides: TGTGCCAGCAGCCCCGGGACCGACAATGAGCAGTTCTTC.

The rearrangement links TRBV18 to TRBJ2-7; TRBD1 matches at 9 bases. Germline V lookup: CDR1 KGHSH, CDR2 LQKENI. The CDR3 is made up of 14 amino acids. V was pared by 1 base and J by 5 bases, with 3 bases of the junction left unmatched. CDR3 residues: CASSPRDRENEQYF. DNA for the CDR3: TGTGCCAGCTCACCACGGGACAGGGAAAACGAGCAGTACTTC.

J is TRBJ2-1 and V is TRBV4-1, with D possibly being TRBD1 (5 bases). Trimming pared 4 bases from V and 8 bases from J, leaving 12 bases between. Germline assignment: CDR1 MGHRA and CDR2 YSYEKL. This CDR3 comprises 13 residues. Here the CDR3 DNA reads TGCGCCAGCAGCCTAATTCAAGGGGATGAGCAGTTCTTC. It specifies CASSLIQGDEQFF.

The CDR3 region has the DNA TGTGCCAGTAGAGCCGTGGGGGATCTCTCCTACGAGCAGTACTTC. This encodes CASRAVGDLSYEQYF. The gene calls are TRBV19 and TRBJ2-7; perhaps D is TRBD1 or TRBD2 (5 bases each). Germline CDR1 LNHDA, CDR2 SQIVND (reference sequence). The CDR3 loop spans 15 amino acids. Trimming pared 6 bases from V and 0 bases from J, leaving 15 bases between.

In DNA, the CDR3 is TGTGCCAGCAGCCTAGGGACAGTCGGGGGATCTAATGAAAAACTGTTTTTT. Amino acid sequence: CASSLGTVGGSNEKLFF. This chain joins TRBV11-2 and TRBJ1-4; TRBD1 aligns across 7 bases. The ends lost 5 bases at V and 3 bases at J; junction bases unmatched: 12. CDR1 and CDR2 (germline): SGHAT, FQNNGV. The CDR3 consists of 17 residues.

This chain uses TRBV5-4 with TRBJ2-7, with a possible D match to TRBD2 (6 bases). CDR3 length equals 14 residues. Trimming stripped 4 bases from V and 2 bases from J, with 13 bases between. CDR1 and CDR2 (germline): SGHNT, YYREEE (reference sequence). CDR3 sequence reads: CASSKAGLAYEQYF. The CDR3 DNA reads TGTGCCAGCAGCAAAGCGGGCCTCGCCTACGAGCAGTACTTC.

J is TRBJ2-5 and V is TRBV10-3; D is ambiguous. The CDR3 spans 13 residues. Germline V gives CDR1 ENHRY, CDR2 SYGVKD. Deletions cut 4 bases from V and 0 bases from J, with 6 bases between. CDR3 residues: CAISASYQETQYF. CDR3 nucleotide sequence: TGTGCCATCAGTGCATCGTACCAAGAGACCCAGTACTTC.

The genes are TRBV10-3 and TRBJ2-7, with D perhaps TRBD1 (7 bases). The length of the CDR3 is 14 residues. CDR1 and CDR2 (germline): ENHRY, SYGVKD. V gave up 0 bases and J gave up 3 bases, with 9 bases separating them. The CDR3 coding sequence is TGTGCCATCAGTGAGTCGCAGGGGGGCTACGAGCAGTACTTC. Translated, it gives CAISESQGGYEQYF.

The gene calls are TRBV2 and TRBJ2-1; D gene ambiguous. The CDR3 length is 11 residues. Germline loops: CDR1 SNHLY, CDR2 FYNNEI. Trimming removed 6 bases from V and 3 bases from J, with 3 bases in between. CDR3 sequence (DNA): TGTGCCAGCAGGAACTACAATGAGCAGTTCTTC. Translation gives CASRNYNEQFF.

The rearrangement joins TRBV2 to TRBJ2-1; D is possibly TRBD2 (7 bases). This CDR3 region has 17 residues. Trimming shortened V by 3 bases and J by 6 bases, and 21 bases separated the two germline ends. Germline CDR1 is SNHLY and CDR2 is FYNNEI. CDR3 bases: TGTGCCAGCAGTGATCCGGACGGGGGGCCGCTAATCAATGAGCAGTTCTTC. Amino acid sequence: CASSDPDGGPLINEQFF.

The genes are TRBV6-1 and TRBJ1-1; no reliable D call. The V gene lost 4 bases and the J gene lost 7 bases, with 10 bases spanning the gap. In germline, CDR1 is MNHNS, CDR2 SASEGT. CDR3 size: 12 residues. CDR3 in DNA: TGTGCCAGCAGTGTACGAGGCGGTGAAGCTTTCTTT. It encodes CASSVRGGEAFF.

The rearrangement links TRBV14 to TRBJ2-2; weak D call: TRBD1 (5 bases). CDR3 length: 15 amino acids. CDR1 is SGHDN, CDR2 FVKESK, per germline. Trimming left V 4 bases short and J 0 bases short, with 9 bases between. CDR3 amino acids: CASSPLGANTGELFF. The CDR3 DNA reads TGTGCCAGCAGCCCCTTAGGGGCGAACACCGGGGAGCTGTTTTTT.

This sequence joins TRBV4-1 and TRBJ2-7; D ambiguous. Germline values: CDR1 MGHRA, CDR2 YSYEKL. CDR3 size: 15 residues. Trimming left V 4 bases short and J 0 bases short, with 13 bases between. This CDR3 reads CASSLRTMSSYEQYF. CDR3 bases: TGCGCCAGCAGCCTTCGGACGATGAGCTCCTACGAGCAGTACTTC.

The rearrangement joins TRBV29-1 to TRBJ2-7, with 10 bases matching TRBD1. Germline-derived CDR1 and CDR2 are SQVTM and ANQGSEA. J gave up 3 bases and V 4 bases, and 6 bases lay outside the gene matches. The CDR3 runs 14 residues. The CDR3 sequence is CSVVSRDRGYEQYF. The CDR3 coding sequence is TGCAGCGTTGTTAGCCGGGACAGGGGCTACGAGCAGTACTTC.

The chain recombines TRBV13 with TRBJ1-1, with 7 bases matching TRBD1. The germline CDR1 and CDR2 sequences are PRHDT and FYEKMQ (reference sequence). The CDR3 length is 13 residues. Trimming cost V 6 bases and J 5 bases; bases outside gene matches: 6. The CDR3 region is CASRTTGVTEAFF. CDR3 DNA: TGTGCCAGCAGAACAACAGGGGTGACTGAAGCTTTCTTT.

V gene TRBV4-3 combines with J gene TRBJ1-1, with D unresolved. The CDR3 has 14 residues. Germline V CDR1 and CDR2: LGHNA, YSLEER. The V end lost 3 bases, the J end lost 0 bases, and 8 bases lay between the germline ends. This CDR3 is CASSQQRMNTEAFF. DNA for the CDR3: TGCGCCAGCAGCCAGCAGAGAATGAACACTGAAGCTTTCTTT.

A remark on this clone: The same CDR3 is also encoded by other DNA sequences in this sample. The chain uses TRBV28 and TRBJ2-7; 7 bases are shared with TRBD1. V was clipped by 2 bases and J by 3 bases; unmatched bases: 1. CDR1 MDHEN and CDR2 SYDVKM come from the germline V gene. The CDR3 has 13 amino acids. The chain's CDR3 is CASSLGQVYEQYF. The CDR3 nucleotides are TGTGCCAGCAGTTTAGGACAGGTCTACGAGCAGTACTTC.

The CDR3: CASSYEYSEGPGANVLTF. The CDR3 DNA reads as TGCGCCAGCAGCTACGAATATAGTGAGGGTCCCGGGGCCAACGTCCTGACTTTC. This chain joins TRBV5-1 and TRBJ2-6; a possible D gene is TRBD2 (5 bases). The V end lost 3 bases, the J end lost 4 bases, and 20 bases lay between the germline ends. CDR1 SGHRS and CDR2 YFSETQ come from the germline V gene. This CDR3 is 18 amino acids long.

The rearrangement links TRBV7-9 to TRBJ2-1; a weak D match, TRBD2 (6 bases). Germline V lookup: CDR1 SEHNR, CDR2 FQNEAQ (reference sequence). V was pared by 1 base and J by 0 bases, with 10 bases between. The CDR3 runs to 16 residues. This chain's CDR3 is CASSLVLAASYNEQFF. CDR3 sequence (DNA): TGTGCCAGCAGCTTAGTACTAGCAGCCTCCTACAATGAGCAGTTCTTC.

This chain uses TRBV27 with TRBJ2-3; TRBD2 aligns across 7 bases. From germline, CDR1 is MNHEY and CDR2 SMNVEV (reference sequence). This CDR3 comprises 15 residues. The trim removed 6 bases at V and 2 bases at J, leaving 8 bases unmatched. DNA for the CDR3: TGTGCCAGCAGATCTAGCGGAGGGGACACAGATACGCAGTATTTT. Translation: CASRSSGGDTDTQYF.

The chain has TRBV27 and TRBJ1-5; D unresolved. Trimming shortened V by 2 bases and J by 6 bases, and 14 bases separated the two germline ends. The CDR3 runs to 15 residues. Looked up from germline, CDR1 is MNHEY and CDR2 is SMNVEV (reference sequence). CDR3 nucleotides: TGTGCCAGCAGTTTAGGGTCGGAGGTAGGTCAGCCCCAGCATTTT. Amino acid sequence: CASSLGSEVGQPQHF.

The gene calls are TRBV29-1 and TRBJ2-7; 9 positions match TRBD1. This CDR3 region has 14 residues. From germline, CDR1 is SQVTM and CDR2 ANQGSEA. After removal of 7 bases from V and 0 bases from J, the junction contained 7 bases not matched to a gene. The CDR3 DNA reads as TGCAGCGCCACCGGGACAGGGAGCTCCTACGAGCAGTACTTC. It specifies CSATGTGSSYEQYF.

The CDR3, as DNA: TGTGCCTGGAGTAAGGGGTTTAGCAATCAGCCCCAGCATTTT. It yields the protein CAWSKGFSNQPQHF. The chain couples TRBV30 to TRBJ1-5; perhaps TRBD1 as D (5 bases). The CDR3 has 14 amino acids. With 2 bases removed from V and 0 bases from J, the gap between germline ends came to 8 bases. Germline lookup yields CDR1 GTSNPN and CDR2 SVGIG (reference sequence).

The chain has TRBV5-1 and TRBJ2-7, with TRBD1 identical over 9 bases. This CDR3 has 17 amino acids. V was clipped by 3 bases and J by 4 bases; unmatched bases: 14. Per germline, CDR1 SGHRS and CDR2 YFSETQ. The CDR3 spells CASSSPKTGQGFYEQYF. The CDR3 coding sequence is TGCGCCAGCAGCTCGCCGAAAACGGGACAGGGTTTTTACGAGCAGTACTTC.

The chain recombines TRBV4-1 with TRBJ2-5; the D is unclear. Germline CDR1 is MGHRA and CDR2 is YSYEKL. With 0 bases removed from V and 5 bases from J, the gap between germline ends came to 10 bases. The CDR3 length is 14 residues. The CDR3 DNA reads as TGCGCCAGCAGCCAAGAAAAGGGTTTTGAGACCCAGTACTTC. It encodes CASSQEKGFETQYF.

In this sample, this clone turned up once. In DNA, the CDR3 is TGTGCCAGCAGTTTATCCCGAGGTAGCGGGGGGGACAATGAGCAGTTCTTC. Its protein is CASSLSRGSGGDNEQFF. The chain joins TRBV28 to TRBJ2-1, with TRBD2 identical over 11 bases. The CDR3 has 17 amino acids. Germline CDR1 MDHEN, CDR2 SYDVKM. V lost 1 base, J lost 5 bases, and 7 bases stayed unmatched.

This clone was seen only once. The chain recombines TRBV2 with TRBJ1-1; possibly TRBD1 for D (6 bases). V was clipped by 6 bases and J by 0 bases, with 20 bases between them. The germline V gene encodes CDR1 SNHLY and CDR2 FYNNEI. The CDR3 is made up of 17 amino acids. As DNA, the CDR3 is TGTGCCAGCAGCCGGCCTACGGGGGGCCCGGTGAACACTGAAGCTTTCTTT. Amino acid sequence: CASSRPTGGPVNTEAFF.

This rearrangement joins TRBV7-2 to TRBJ1-1; D remains unclear. The CDR3 has 12 amino acids. The V gene lost 3 bases and the J gene lost 6 bases, with 8 bases spanning the gap. The germline gives CDR1 SGHTA, CDR2 FQGNSA. This chain's CDR3 is CASSFSRPEAFF. CDR3 DNA sequence: TGTGCCAGCAGCTTTTCCAGGCCTGAAGCTTTCTTT.

Details on this clone: This CDR3 is also generated by other DNA sequences in the sample. V usage is TRBV4-3 and J usage is TRBJ2-7, with 8 bases matching TRBD1. There are 15 residues in the CDR3. V lost 0 bases, J lost 6 bases, and 7 bases stayed unmatched. Germline CDR1 LGHNA, CDR2 YSLEER. Here the CDR3 reads CASSQDRQGAAEQYF. CDR3 coding DNA: TGCGCCAGCAGCCAAGATCGCCAGGGGGCTGCCGAGCAGTACTTC.